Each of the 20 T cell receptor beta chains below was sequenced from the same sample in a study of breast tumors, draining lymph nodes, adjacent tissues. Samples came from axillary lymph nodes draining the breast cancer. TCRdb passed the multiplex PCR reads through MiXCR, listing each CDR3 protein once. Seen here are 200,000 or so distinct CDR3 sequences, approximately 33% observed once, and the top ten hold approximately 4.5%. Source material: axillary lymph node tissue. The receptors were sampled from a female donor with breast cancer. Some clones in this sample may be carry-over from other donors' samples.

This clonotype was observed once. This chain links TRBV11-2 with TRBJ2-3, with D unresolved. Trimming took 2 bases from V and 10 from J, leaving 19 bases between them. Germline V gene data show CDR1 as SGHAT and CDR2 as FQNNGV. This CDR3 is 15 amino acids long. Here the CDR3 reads CASSLSLVTTDAQYF. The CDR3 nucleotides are TGTGCCAGCAGCTTATCCCTGGTGACCACGGATGCGCAGTATTTT. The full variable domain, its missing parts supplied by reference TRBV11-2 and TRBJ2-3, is EAGVAQSPRYKIIEKRQSVAFWCNPISGHATLYWYQQILGQGPKLLIQFQNNGVVDDSQLPKDRFSAERLKGVDSTLKIQPAKLEDSAVYLCASSLSLVTTDAQYFGPGTRLTVL.

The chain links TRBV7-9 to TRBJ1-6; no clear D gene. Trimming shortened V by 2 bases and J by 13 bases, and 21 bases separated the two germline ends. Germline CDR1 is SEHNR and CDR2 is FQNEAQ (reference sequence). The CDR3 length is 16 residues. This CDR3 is CASSLSAGTYNYPLHF. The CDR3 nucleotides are TGTGCCAGCAGCTTAAGTGCCGGAACATATAATTACCCCCTCCACTTT.

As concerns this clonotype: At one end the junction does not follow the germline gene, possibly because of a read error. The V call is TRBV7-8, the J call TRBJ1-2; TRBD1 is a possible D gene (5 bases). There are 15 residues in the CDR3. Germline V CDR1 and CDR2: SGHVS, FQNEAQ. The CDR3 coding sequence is TGTGCCAGCAGCCAAGCCCAGGGCCCTAACTATGGCTACCCCTTC. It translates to CASSQAQGPNYGYPF.

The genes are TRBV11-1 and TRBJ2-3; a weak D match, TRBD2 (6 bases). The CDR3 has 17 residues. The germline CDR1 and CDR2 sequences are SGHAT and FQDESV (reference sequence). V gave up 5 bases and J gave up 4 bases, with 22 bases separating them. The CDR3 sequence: CASSPVVAAGFPDTQYF. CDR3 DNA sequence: TGTGCCAGCAGCCCCGTAGTAGCGGCGGGGTTCCCAGATACGCAGTATTTT. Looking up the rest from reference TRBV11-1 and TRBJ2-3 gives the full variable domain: EAEVAQSPRYKITEKSQAVAFWCDPISGHATLYWYRQILGQGPELLVQFQDESVVDDSQLPKDRFSAERLKGVDSTLKIQPAELGDSAMYLCASSPVVAAGFPDTQYFGPGTRLTVL.

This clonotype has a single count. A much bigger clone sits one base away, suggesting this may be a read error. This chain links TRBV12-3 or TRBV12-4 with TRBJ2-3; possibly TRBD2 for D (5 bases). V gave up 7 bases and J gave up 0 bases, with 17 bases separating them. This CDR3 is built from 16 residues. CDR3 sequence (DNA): TGTGCCAGCACTCGGGATAGTGGCACTAGCACAGATACGCAGTATTTT. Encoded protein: CASTRDSGTSTDTQYF.

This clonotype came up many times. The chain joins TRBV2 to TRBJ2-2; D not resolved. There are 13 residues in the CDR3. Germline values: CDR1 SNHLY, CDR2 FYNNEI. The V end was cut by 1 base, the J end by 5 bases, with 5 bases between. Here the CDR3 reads CASSEVQTGELFF. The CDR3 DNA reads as TGTGCCAGCAGTGAAGTGCAGACCGGGGAGCTGTTTTTT.

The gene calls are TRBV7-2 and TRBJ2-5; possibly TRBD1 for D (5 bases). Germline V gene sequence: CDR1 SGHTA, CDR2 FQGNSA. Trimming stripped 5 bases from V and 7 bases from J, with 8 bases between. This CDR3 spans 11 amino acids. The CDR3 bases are TGTGCCAGCAGCCCTAGGGGGACCCAGTACTTC. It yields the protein CASSPRGTQYF.

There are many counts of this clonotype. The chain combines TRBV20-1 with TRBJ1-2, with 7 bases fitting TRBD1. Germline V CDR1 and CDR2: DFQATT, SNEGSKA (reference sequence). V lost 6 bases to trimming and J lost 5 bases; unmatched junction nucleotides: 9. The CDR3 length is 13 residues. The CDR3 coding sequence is TGCAGTGCACTCAGGGACAGCCGATATGGCTACACCTTC. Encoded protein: CSALRDSRYGYTF.

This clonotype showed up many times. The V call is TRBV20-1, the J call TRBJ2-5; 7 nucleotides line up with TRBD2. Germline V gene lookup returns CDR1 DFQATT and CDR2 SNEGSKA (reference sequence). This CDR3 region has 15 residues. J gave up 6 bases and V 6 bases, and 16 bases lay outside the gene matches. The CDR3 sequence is CSATSGGGYWQTQYF. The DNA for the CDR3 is TGCAGTGCCACGAGTGGGGGAGGGTACTGGCAGACCCAGTACTTC.

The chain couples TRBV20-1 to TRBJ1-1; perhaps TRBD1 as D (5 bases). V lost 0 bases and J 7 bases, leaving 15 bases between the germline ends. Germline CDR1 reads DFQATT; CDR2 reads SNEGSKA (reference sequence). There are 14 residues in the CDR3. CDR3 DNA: TGCAGTGCTAGAGATACCCAGGGACTTAGTGAAGCTTTCTTT. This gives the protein CSARDTQGLSEAFF.

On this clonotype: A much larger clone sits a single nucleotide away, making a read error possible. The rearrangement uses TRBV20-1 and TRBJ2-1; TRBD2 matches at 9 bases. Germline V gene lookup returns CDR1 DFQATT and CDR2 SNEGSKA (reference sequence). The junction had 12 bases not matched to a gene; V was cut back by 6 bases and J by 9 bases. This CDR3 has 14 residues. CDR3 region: CSASSGRLNTEQFF. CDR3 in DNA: TGCAGTGCCTCCAGCGGGAGGTTGAACACTGAGCAGTTCTTC.

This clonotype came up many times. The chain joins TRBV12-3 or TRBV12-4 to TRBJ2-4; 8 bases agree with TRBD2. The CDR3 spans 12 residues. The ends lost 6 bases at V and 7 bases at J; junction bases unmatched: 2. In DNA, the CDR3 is TGTGCCAGCAGCCGGGGGGGGAACATTCAGTACTTC. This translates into CASSRGGNIQYF.

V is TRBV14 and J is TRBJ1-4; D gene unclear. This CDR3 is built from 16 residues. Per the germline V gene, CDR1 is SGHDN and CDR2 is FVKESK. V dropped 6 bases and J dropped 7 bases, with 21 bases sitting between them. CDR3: CASRPIAGARSEKLFF. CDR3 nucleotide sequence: TGTGCCAGCAGGCCAATAGCGGGAGCCCGTAGTGAAAAACTGTTTTTT. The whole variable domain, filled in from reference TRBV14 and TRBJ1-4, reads EAGVTQFPSHSVIEKGQTVTLRCDPISGHDNLYWYRRVMGKEIKFLLHFVKESKQDESGMPNNRFLAERTGGTYSTLKVQPAELEDSGVYFCASRPIAGARSEKLFFGSGTQLSVL.

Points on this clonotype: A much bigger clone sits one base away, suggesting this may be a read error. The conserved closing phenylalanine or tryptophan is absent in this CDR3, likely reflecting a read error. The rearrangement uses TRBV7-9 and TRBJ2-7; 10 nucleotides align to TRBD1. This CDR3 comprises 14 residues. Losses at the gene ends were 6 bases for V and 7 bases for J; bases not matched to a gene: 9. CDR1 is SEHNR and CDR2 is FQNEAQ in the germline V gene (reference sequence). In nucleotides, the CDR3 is TGTGCCAGCAGGGTTGACAGGGGGCATCGAGAGCAGTACCTC. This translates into CASRVDRGHREQYL.

The DNA for the CDR3 is TGTGCCAGTAGTGCCAGGCCCGGACTAGGAACTGAAGCTTTCTTT. Its protein product is CASSARPGLGTEAFF. The chain recombines TRBV19 with TRBJ1-1; D is unresolved. Germline V CDR1 and CDR2: LNHDA, SQIVND (reference sequence). CDR3 length: 15 residues. The germline V and J ends were trimmed by 5 bases and 5 bases, with 18 bases remaining between them. The full variable domain, in which reference TRBV19 and TRBJ1-1 provide the parts outside the CDR3, is DGGITQSPKYLFRKEGQNVTLSCEQNLNHDAMYWYRQDPGQGLRLIYYSQIVNDFQKGDIAEGYSVSREKKESFPLTVTSAQKNPTAFYLCASSARPGLGTEAFFGQGTRLTVV.

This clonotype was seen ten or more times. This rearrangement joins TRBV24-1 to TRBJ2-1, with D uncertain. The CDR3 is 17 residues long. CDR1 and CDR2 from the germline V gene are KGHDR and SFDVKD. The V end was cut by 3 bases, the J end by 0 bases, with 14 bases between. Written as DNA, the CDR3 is TGTGCCACCAGTGATACCTGGGTGTCGAGCTCCTACAATGAGCAGTTCTTC. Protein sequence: CATSDTWVSSSYNEQFF.

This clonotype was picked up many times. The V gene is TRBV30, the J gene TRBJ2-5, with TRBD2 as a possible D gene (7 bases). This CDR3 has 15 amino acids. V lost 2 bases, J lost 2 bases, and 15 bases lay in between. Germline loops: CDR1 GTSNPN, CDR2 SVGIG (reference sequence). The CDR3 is CAWSTSRGGQETQYF. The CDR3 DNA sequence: TGTGCCTGGAGTACCTCTAGGGGGGGGCAAGAGACCCAGTACTTC.

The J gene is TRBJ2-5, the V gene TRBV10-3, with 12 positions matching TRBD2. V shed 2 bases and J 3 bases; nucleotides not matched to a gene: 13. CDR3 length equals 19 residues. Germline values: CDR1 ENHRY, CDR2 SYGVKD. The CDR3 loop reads CAISERGATSGGREETQYF. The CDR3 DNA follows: TGTGCCATCAGTGAGAGGGGGGCCACTAGCGGGGGGAGGGAAGAGACCCAGTACTTC.

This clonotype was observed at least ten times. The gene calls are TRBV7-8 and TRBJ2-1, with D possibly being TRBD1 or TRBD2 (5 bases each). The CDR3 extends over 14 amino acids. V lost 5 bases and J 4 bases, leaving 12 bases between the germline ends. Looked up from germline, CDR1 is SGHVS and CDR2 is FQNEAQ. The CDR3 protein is CASSPGTEYNEQFF. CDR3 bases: TGTGCCAGCAGCCCAGGGACCGAGTACAATGAGCAGTTCTTC.

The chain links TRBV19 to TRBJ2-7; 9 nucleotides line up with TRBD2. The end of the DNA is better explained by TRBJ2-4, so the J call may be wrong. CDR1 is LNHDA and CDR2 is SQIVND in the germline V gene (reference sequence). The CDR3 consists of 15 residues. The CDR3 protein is CASSIAGTSQNIQYF. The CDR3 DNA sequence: TGTGCCAGTAGTATAGCCGGGACTAGCCAAAACATTCAGTACTTC.